Below, one T cell receptor beta chain is given with its context. Its antigen remains unknown. This CDR3 is 13 amino acids long. The ends lost 5 bases at V and 7 bases at J; junction bases unmatched: 7. CDR1 SGHVS and CDR2 FQNEAQ come from the germline V gene. The data stem from a study of T cell responses to AZD1222 COVID-19 vaccine. In the study overall: Second doses were pooled across both intervals (about 4 or about 12 weeks).

General study findings and limits: Scientists sampled the repertoires only once the peak T cell response had passed.

Data came from immunoSEQ multiplex PCR; TCRdb stores just in-frame clones and leaves some out. Of about 70,000 clones listed, 75% to 90% are singletons. The sequence came from an adult in good health. The chain links TRBV7-8 to TRBJ2-7, with TRBD1 matching 8 bases. The sample in question was peripheral blood, obtained on day 0 of AZD1222 vaccination. CDR3 loop: CASSRQGAYEQYF. For the CDR3, the DNA is TGTGCCAGCAGCCGCCAGGGGGCGTATGAGCAGTACTTC.